This entry lists 2 T cell receptor beta chains sequenced from one sample in a study of response to subunit inactivated influenza vaccine. TCRdb re-called the RT-PCR reads with MiXCR, one entry per CDR3 protein. In the table there are 500,000 or so distinct CDR3 sequences, around 9.9% of which are singletons. Sequenced here: PBMCs from blood, sampled roughly 48 days after vaccination. Receptors were obtained from a man in his fifties who received an inactivated influenza vaccine.

V is TRBV7-8 and J is TRBJ2-5; no firm D call. Per the germline V gene, CDR1 is SGHVS and CDR2 is FQNEAQ. Trimming took 6 bases from V and 4 from J, leaving 15 bases between them. The CDR3 length is 14 residues. CDR3 DNA: TGTGCCAGCAGTGGGTTGGTAGCAGGAGAGACCCAGTACTTC. It specifies CASSGLVAGETQYF.

This clonotype was seen more than once but under ten times. CDR3 in amino acids: CASTLSLAFQETQYF. DNA of the CDR3: TGTGCCAGCACCCTTTCCCTAGCGTTCCAAGAGACCCAGTACTTC. The rearrangement links TRBV6-1 to TRBJ2-5; tentative D call: TRBD2 (6 bases). The CDR3 totals 15 residues. Germline lookup yields CDR1 MNHNS and CDR2 SASEGT. The germline V and J ends were trimmed by 7 bases and 1 base, with 16 bases remaining between them.